The clone carrying this T cell receptor beta chain was picked up many times. The antigen is not known. Trimming removed 1 base at V and 0 bases at J, with 14 bases between. The CDR3 is made up of 17 amino acids. Germline assignment: CDR1 KGHSH and CDR2 LQKENI. Unique molecular identifiers were linked by the library to individual cDNA molecules. TCRdb analysed the RACE reads with MiXCR anew, one entry per CDR3 protein. The table shows under 400,000 distinct CDR3 sequences, with 5.1% occurring only once. The data were taken from a study of human T cells and chemical hapten exposure. Study conclusions and caveats: Alopecia was present in the donors, so their immune response may differ from healthy people's.

As to time point: pre-sensitization, week 0. The treatment denotes: therapeutic diphenylcyclopropenone sensitization with weekly scalp DPC. It was unfractionated whole blood from which total RNA was extracted. This TCR derives from a woman in her 50s with alopecia areata. Some clones in this sample may be carry-over from other donors' samples. This sequence joins TRBV18 and TRBJ2-3; weak D call: TRBD1 (5 bases). This sample comprised whole blood, obtained in connection with sensitization to the hapten diphenylcyclopropenone (DPC). DNA for the CDR3: TGTGCCAGCTCACCACTACCACAGGCCACAAGCACAGATACGCAGTATTTT. Its translation: CASSPLPQATSTDTQYF.